The 5 T cell receptor beta chains presented below share a single source sample, sequenced in a study of T cells in women clearing cervical HPV infection. Assay used: immunoSEQ multiplex PCR; TCRdb lists only in-frame clones, some missing. Here the sample table reports 30,000 to 35,000 clones. The sequenced material came from blood buffy coat. These receptors were taken from a woman aged 18-69 years with a cervical HPV16 infection that either progressed to CIN3+ or cleared (not recorded which).

With respect to this clone: The DNA ends 3 residues before the CDR3 does, and the rest of the CDR3 is filled in from the germline J gene. This chain uses TRBV7-2 with TRBJ1-5; D gene ambiguous. The CDR3 covers 15 residues. V was trimmed by 0 bases and J by 1 base, leaving 7 bases between them. Germline assignment: CDR1 SGHTA and CDR2 FQGNSA. The chain's CDR3 is CASSLAPHSNQPQHF. Partial CDR3 DNA: TGTGCCAGCAGCTTAGCCCCACACAGCAATCAGCCC.

A note on this clone: Read sequence stops 3 residues before the CDR3 end, and the germline J gene provides the missing end. Distinct nucleotide sequences in the sample also encode this CDR3. The J gene is TRBJ1-3, the V gene TRBV30; weak D call: TRBD1 (5 bases). The CDR3 spans 15 residues. Germline V gene lookup returns CDR1 GTSNPN and CDR2 SVGIG (reference sequence). Trimming removed 2 bases at V and 8 bases at J, with 19 bases between. CDR3 DNA (partial): TGTGCCTGGAGTATATTTGGGGGGACGGCAGACACC. It translates to CAWSIFGGTADT. The CDR3 in its entirety is CAWSIFGGTADTIYF.

On this clone itself: Read sequence stops 3 residues before the CDR3 end, and the germline J gene provides the missing end. This rearrangement joins TRBV27 to TRBJ2-7; D uncertain. CDR1 MNHEY and CDR2 SMNVEV come from the germline V gene (reference sequence). Trimming removed 5 bases from V and 1 base from J, with 6 bases in between. The CDR3 is made up of 12 amino acids. Partial CDR3 DNA: TGTGCCAGCAGTCCGTCTTCCTACGAG. It encodes CASSPSSYE. The entire CDR3 sequence reads CASSPSSYEQYF.

Remarks on this clone: Read data end 3 residues before the CDR3 end; the end is taken from the germline J gene. The rearrangement joins TRBV7-6 to TRBJ1-4; the match to TRBD1 covers 10 bases. Germline lookup yields CDR1 SGHVS and CDR2 FNYEAQ. The CDR3 has 13 residues. The trim removed 6 bases at V and 8 bases at J, leaving 3 bases unmatched. The CDR3: CASRGQGGEKLFF. The CDR3 DNA, read in part, is TGTGCCAGCAGAGGACAGGGGGGGGAAAAA.

In regard to this clone: The DNA ends 3 residues before the CDR3 does, and the rest of the CDR3 is filled in from the germline J gene. The genes are TRBV11-3 and TRBJ1-1; D unclear. CDR1 and CDR2 from the germline V gene are SGHNT and YENEEA. The ends were cut back, 1 base at V and 0 bases at J, with 3 bases in the middle. The CDR3 is 13 amino acids. CDR3 bases read: TGTGCCAGCAGCTTAGCTGTGAACACTGAA. Residues: CASSLAVNTE. The whole CDR3 sequence reads CASSLAVNTEAFF.